This T cell receptor (beta chain) is from a study of blood T cells in healthy people across ages. With each sample, at least 5.5 micrograms of total RNA were extracted. On this clonotype: At one end, the junction sequence differs from germline, possibly due to a read error.

Germline CDR1 is SGHDT and CDR2 is YYEEEE. This CDR3 has 18 amino acids. Through a sample-barcoded 5' primer and a J-beta primer mix, a second PCR was run for roughly 7 to 11 cycles. TCRdb re-called the 5' RACE reads with MiXCR, one entry per CDR3 protein. This table holds some 1.8 million distinct CDR3 sequences, 39% found once. This receptor was identified in a human donor in good health. This chain connects TRBV5-6 to TRBJ2-3; TRBD1 or TRBD2 may be the D gene (6 bases each). The material sequenced was blood. For the CDR3, the DNA is TGTGCCAGCAGCTTGGAGATGGGGGGCACGGCTCTCACAGATACGCGGGATTTT. It specifies CASSLEMGGTALTDTRDF.